One sample yielded the 7 T cell receptor beta chains listed below, sequenced in a study of blood T cell repertoires in COVID-19. Sequenced by immunoSEQ multiplex PCR; TCRdb stores in-frame clones only, minus some. The profile shows about 330,000 clones, 88% of them singletons. Sequencing was done on a sample of peripheral blood. Receptors were obtained from a woman between 45 and 60 years old with active or convalescent COVID-19.

The rearrangement uses TRBV9 and TRBJ1-6; TRBD1 aligns across 7 bases. Per the germline V gene, CDR1 is SGDLS and CDR2 is YYNGEE. CDR3 size: 15 residues. V trimming: 5 bases; J trimming: 8 bases; junction bases outside the gene matches: 10. The CDR3 DNA reads TGTGCCAGCAGTCCCTTGGGGGGACAGTATTCACCCCTCCACTTT. It is translated as CASSPLGGQYSPLHF.

The J gene is TRBJ2-2, the V gene TRBV10-3; 7 bases line up with TRBD2. Trimming cost V 0 bases and J 5 bases; bases outside gene matches: 3. CDR3 size: 15 residues. CDR1 and CDR2 (germline): ENHRY, SYGVKD. CDR3 DNA sequence: TGTGCCATCAGTGAGTCGACTAGCCCGACCGGGGAGCTGTTTTTT. Protein product: CAISESTSPTGELFF.

This clone showed up just a few times. The chain is built from TRBV4-1 and TRBJ2-7, with 9 positions matching TRBD2. The CDR3 runs to 16 residues. Trimming at V came to 0 bases and at J to 6 bases, leaving 9 bases not matched to a gene. Germline V lookup: CDR1 MGHRA, CDR2 YSYEKL. The CDR3 reads CASSQDSGGGAFEQYF. The DNA for the CDR3 is TGCGCCAGCAGCCAAGATTCTGGCGGGGGGGCGTTCGAGCAGTACTTC.

The CDR3 DNA reads TGTGCCAGTAGTATGGTGAGGACTGTCGACGGAGATACGCAGTATTTT. This translates into CASSMVRTVDGDTQYF. This chain uses TRBV19 with TRBJ2-3; a weak D match, TRBD2 (5 bases). The germline V and J ends were trimmed by 3 bases and 5 bases, with 18 bases remaining between them. Germline values: CDR1 LNHDA, CDR2 SQIVND (reference sequence). CDR3 length: 16 amino acids.

V is TRBV28 and J is TRBJ2-2; TRBD2 agrees at 8 bases. The CDR3 covers 15 residues. CDR1 is MDHEN and CDR2 is SYDVKM in the germline V gene. The V segment lost 6 bases and the J segment 0 bases; nucleotides outside the gene matches: 3. Here the CDR3 DNA reads TGTGCCAGCAGCCCTAGCGGGCCGAACACCGGGGAGCTGTTTTTT. Its translation is CASSPSGPNTGELFF. Looking up the rest from reference TRBV28 and TRBJ2-2 gives the full variable domain: DVKVTQSSRYLVKRTGEKVFLECVQDMDHENMFWYRQDPGLGLRLIYFSYDVKMKEKGDIPEGYSVSREKKERFSLILESASTNQTSMYLCASSPSGPNTGELFFGEGSRLTVL.

The CDR3 DNA is TGTGCCAGCAGCCAGGTCGAAGGGGCCACTGAAGCTTTCTTT. Its protein product is CASSQVEGATEAFF. The chain links TRBV3-1 (or the pseudogene TRBV3-2) to TRBJ1-1; D is possibly TRBD1 (5 bases). This CDR3 spans 14 amino acids. Germline V gene sequence: CDR1 LGHDT, CDR2 YNNKEL (reference sequence). The germline V and J ends were trimmed by 3 bases and 4 bases, with 12 bases remaining between them.

This chain uses TRBV6-5 with TRBJ1-2; D may be TRBD1 (5 bases). Germline values: CDR1 MNHEY, CDR2 SVGAGI. V lost 5 bases, J lost 6 bases, and 19 bases lay in between. This CDR3 contains 15 residues. CDR3 bases: TGTGCCAGCAGTATTACCGGACATCCGACCAATGGCTACACCTTC. Protein product: CASSITGHPTNGYTF.